Here is one TCR beta chain with its context. This receptor's antigen is unknown. Per-base quality was not reported, and no clone a single base away is much larger than it. This specimen includes other DNA sequences encoding the same CDR3. Taken from the germline V gene (reference sequence), the CDR1 and CDR2 loops are MNHEY and SMNVEV. The CDR3, from cysteine to phenylalanine, totals 14 residues. CDR3 DNA is the only sequence kept; it has 42 bases, read in frame from the first base. V ends up 5 bases short and J 1 base short, with an unmatched junction base count of 5. The immunoSEQ Assay, a bias-controlled multiplex PCR, was used to amplify TCRbeta CDR3 regions from genomic DNA. The authors processed their data as follows. Within the assay, amplification of reference gene primers was used to estimate how many nucleated cells each sample contained. To quantify the absolute abundance of each unique TCRbeta CDR3 rearrangement, sequence reads were collapsed and filtered. For each sample, productive Simpson clonality was calculated by taking the square root of Simpson's diversity index across productive rearrangements. Sourced from immuneACCESS, this table was stored by TCRdb with only in-frame sequences that have V and J called. A share of the clones is absent; for the studies checked, an unresolved V gene accounts for under half, and the remainder has no known explanation. D and trimming come from the DNA, and the V and J calls and clone size come from that table. The sample includes a few hundred thousand clones, with about 90% observed a single time. Roughly 3% of the sample comes from the top ten.

The data belong to a study of blood T cell repertoires in COVID-19 (dated by TCRdb to 2019 to 2021). Background on the whole study: Samples covering the acute and convalescent phases of COVID-19 were provided by collaborators in the United States, Italy and Spain. The material from the prospective study consisted of cDNA or gDNA derived from T cells, B-cell-depleted T cells, or PBMCs. Deeply sampled blood TCRbeta repertoires from subjects exposed to, actively infected with, or recovered from COVID-19 were included in the dataset. A freely available public database, intended as a resource for researchers studying the immune response to SARS-CoV-2, is where the repertoires were released. Samples were obtained from the ongoing ImmuneRACE study (first 160 participants) and from approximately 1,200 subjects provided by 6 global collaborators. Nearly every sample came with metadata listing a de-identified subject ID, COVID-19 status, age in years and sex. Where HLA class I and class II types were available, the types were taken from metadata supplied by the sample provider, not from assay-based typing.

Participants in the prospective study were aged about 18 to 100 years, lived in more than 20 United States geographic areas, and enrolled through a virtual design. In the prospective study, participants were assigned to cohorts based on the clinical history participants reported in a screening survey and a study questionnaire. Recovered participants in ImmuneRACE Cohort 3 were defined by two consecutive negative NP/OP PCR tests, clearance by a healthcare professional, or resolution of symptoms. Each participant in the prospective study had whole blood, serum and a nasopharyngeal or oropharyngeal swab collected by mobile phlebotomists. Additional blood draws and questionnaires over a 2-month period could optionally be provided by prospective study participants. Blood samples from the prospective study were shipped frozen or at room temperature prior to DNA extraction. On the study overall, not on this receptor specifically: The amount of clinical and demographic metadata varied by source and participant and was provided uncurated.

Source material: PBMCs or T cells enriched from blood (not recorded which). This receptor was taken from a woman aged 25 to 39 who had recovered from COVID-19. Rearrangement joined TRBV27 to TRBJ2-7; the central 7 bases match TRBD1. Read as DNA, the sequence is TGTGCCAGCAGTCTAAGACAGGGATCCTACGAGCAGTACTTC. Translated, it gives CASSLRQGSYEQYF.